These 5 T cell receptor beta chains came from one sample sequenced in a study of beta chain features in type 1 diabetes. Notes on the study in general: TCRB CDR3s were moderately but significantly shorter in Type 1 diabetes patients in all four CD4+ subsets.

The antigens of these receptors remain unknown. Expressed TCRB transcripts were sequenced, since all the RNA that had been isolated was reverse transcribed. The table came from immunoSEQ multiplex PCR; TCRdb's copy has only in-frame clones and leaves some out. Counted here are over 650,000 clones, more than 13% occurring once; the ten biggest clones make up approximately 0.039%. What was sequenced was naive CD4+ T cells from blood. All receptors derive from a man aged 18 to 29 with type 1 diabetes.

This clone was seen only a few times. The chain uses TRBV16 and TRBJ1-2; D is undetermined. This CDR3 spans 13 amino acids. CDR1 is KGHSY, CDR2 FQNENV, per germline. V was shortened by 0 bases and J by 8 bases, with 10 bases between the two germline ends. The CDR3 loop reads CASSQSPMGGYTF. The CDR3 DNA reads TGTGCCAGCAGCCAATCACCAATGGGGGGCTACACCTTC.

The V and J genes are TRBV29-1 and TRBJ2-3, with D possibly TRBD2 on 6 matching bases. The CDR3 contains 15 residues. Germline CDR1 is SQVTM and CDR2 is ANQGSEA. Trimming pared 4 bases from V and 0 bases from J, leaving 14 bases between. The CDR3 sequence is CSVVEGLPSTDTQYF. CDR3 sequence (DNA): TGCAGCGTTGTAGAAGGACTACCTAGCACAGATACGCAGTATTTT.

This chain connects TRBV28 to TRBJ2-7; D is possibly TRBD1 (5 bases). The CDR3 consists of 15 residues. CDR1 is MDHEN and CDR2 is SYDVKM in the germline V gene. V was shortened by 4 bases and J by 6 bases, with 19 bases between the two germline ends. CDR3 sequence (DNA): TGTGCCAGCAGTTCCAGCCCCCAGGGTTTCGGCGAGCAGTACTTC. It codes for CASSSSPQGFGEQYF.

This clone was picked up a small number of times. The chain combines TRBV2 with TRBJ2-3, with D possibly called TRBD1 or TRBD2 (7 bases each). V lost 1 base, J lost 5 bases, and 13 bases lay in between. The germline V gene has CDR1 SNHLY and CDR2 FYNNEI. This CDR3 region has 15 residues. The CDR3 nucleotides are TGTGCCAGCAGTGAAGAGGGAGGGGGCATAGATACGCAGTATTTT. Residues: CASSEEGGGIDTQYF.

The rearrangement links TRBV7-2 to TRBJ2-1, with D possibly matching TRBD2 (6 bases). CDR1 SGHTA and CDR2 FQGNSA come from the germline V gene. The V gene lost 2 bases and the J gene lost 5 bases, with 10 bases spanning the gap. This CDR3 has 14 residues. CDR3 DNA: TGTGCCAGCAGCTTACGGGGCGGGAACAATGAGCAGTTCTTC. It encodes CASSLRGGNNEQFF.